This passage covers 20 T cell receptor beta chains from one sample sequenced in a study of T cell repertoires in cytomegalovirus infection. TCRdb reprocessed the reads via MiXCR and lists one record per CDR3 protein. The table lists a few hundred thousand distinct CDR3 sequences, about 20% of them singletons. The sample consisted of CD8+ T cells from PBMCs. Receptor source: a human donor in good health (CMV status not recorded). Some clones in this sample may be carry-over from other donors' samples.

CDR3 sequence reads: CASSPFREGTQYF. Here the CDR3 DNA reads TGTGCCAGCAGTCCGTTCCGGGAGGGTACGCAGTATTTT. This sequence joins TRBV28 and TRBJ2-3; 8 positions match TRBD2. There are 13 residues in the CDR3. Germline loops: CDR1 MDHEN, CDR2 SYDVKM. The V segment lost 5 bases and the J segment 8 bases; nucleotides outside the gene matches: 6.

This clonotype turned up a few times. The rearrangement links TRBV20-1 to TRBJ1-1; a possible D gene is TRBD1 (5 bases). This CDR3 contains 17 residues. Per germline, CDR1 DFQATT and CDR2 SNEGSKA (reference sequence). V gave up 1 base and J gave up 4 bases, with 22 bases separating them. The CDR3 spells CSARALRSLRGGTEAFF. The CDR3, as DNA: TGCAGTGCTAGAGCTCTCAGGTCCCTCCGTGGGGGCACTGAAGCTTTCTTT.

This clonotype turned up a few times. The rearrangement joins TRBV12-3 or TRBV12-4 to TRBJ1-2, with D possibly being TRBD1 (6 bases). The CDR3 runs to 14 residues. With 5 bases removed from V and 7 bases from J, the gap between germline ends came to 17 bases. The CDR3 loop is CASSPGWQGLGYTF. The CDR3 DNA sequence: TGTGCCAGCAGTCCCGGTTGGCAGGGGCTTGGCTACACCTTC.

This clonotype occurred many times. The V gene is TRBV7-9, the J gene TRBJ1-1; TRBD1 is a possible D gene (6 bases). The CDR3 totals 13 residues. With 11 bases removed from V and 5 bases from J, the gap between germline ends came to 18 bases. Germline assignment: CDR1 SEHNR and CDR2 FQNEAQ (reference sequence). The CDR3 loop is CASRGGAPTEAFF. In nucleotides, the CDR3 is TGTGCCTCCCGGGGGGGGGCGCCTACTGAAGCTTTCTTT.

The rearrangement uses TRBV28 and TRBJ2-7; possibly TRBD2 for D (5 bases). With 6 bases removed from V and 4 bases from J, the gap between germline ends came to 16 bases. This CDR3 comprises 14 residues. Germline-derived CDR1 and CDR2 are MDHEN and SYDVKM. The CDR3: CASRGVEGKYEQYF. CDR3 nucleotide sequence: TGTGCCAGCAGGGGAGTTGAGGGAAAATACGAGCAGTACTTC.

In this sample, this clonotype turned up a few times. The chain recombines TRBV7-6 with TRBJ2-1; D gene unclear. Trimming took off 1 base at V and 10 bases at J, with 8 bases between the two ends. The CDR3 spans 12 residues. CDR1 is SGHVS, CDR2 FNYEAQ, per germline. CDR3 DNA: TGTGCCAGCAGCTTAGTGCCGTTGGAGCAGTTCTTC. Residues: CASSLVPLEQFF.

This clonotype was seen more than once but under ten times. V usage is TRBV12-3 or TRBV12-4 and J usage is TRBJ2-1, with D possibly called TRBD1 or TRBD2 (6 bases each). The CDR3 is 14 amino acids. The V end was cut by 3 bases, the J end by 8 bases, with 14 bases between. In nucleotides, the CDR3 is TGTGCCAGCAGTTTTGGGGGGCGGGTGGATGAGCAGTTCTTC. It codes for CASSFGGRVDEQFF.

This clonotype showed up many times. The chain couples TRBV7-8 to TRBJ2-2; 9 nucleotides align to TRBD1. This CDR3 spans 18 amino acids. The J segment lost 5 bases and the V segment lost 2 bases, leaving 12 bases of the junction unmatched. Germline V gives CDR1 SGHVS, CDR2 FQNEAQ. CDR3 region: CASSLNPLPGQGTGELFF. The CDR3, as DNA: TGTGCCAGCAGCTTAAACCCCCTCCCGGGACAGGGAACCGGGGAGCTGTTTTTT.

Ten or more counts support this clonotype. The genes are TRBV11-1 and TRBJ2-1; D is unresolved. The CDR3 runs 14 residues. V lost 0 bases, J lost 4 bases, and 7 bases lay in between. Germline CDR1 reads SGHAT; CDR2 reads FQDESV (reference sequence). The CDR3 here is CASSLATPYNEQFF. The CDR3 nucleotides are TGTGCCAGCAGCTTAGCGACTCCTTACAATGAGCAGTTCTTC.

To note about this clonotype: A read error is possible here, since a much larger clone lies one base away. The rearrangement uses TRBV25-1 and TRBJ2-2, with D hard to call. The V end lost 6 bases, the J end lost 0 bases, and 2 bases lay between the germline ends. Per the germline V gene, CDR1 is MGHDK and CDR2 is SYGVNS. This CDR3 is built from 12 residues. CDR3 protein: CASRPNTGELFF. CDR3 nucleotides: TGTGCCAGCAGACCGAACACCGGGGAGCTGTTTTTT.

The chain carries TRBV7-9 and TRBJ1-6; 9 bases map to TRBD1. Unmatched junction bases numbered 5, after V lost 7 bases and J lost 7 bases. The germline CDR1 and CDR2 sequences are SEHNR and FQNEAQ (reference sequence). The CDR3 length is 14 residues. CDR3 DNA: TGTGCCAGCACCACGGGACAGGGAAATTCACCCCTCCACTTT. This codes for CASTTGQGNSPLHF.

This sequence joins TRBV4-1 and TRBJ2-7; D is possibly TRBD1 (5 bases). Looked up from germline, CDR1 is MGHRA and CDR2 is YSYEKL. This CDR3 is 15 amino acids long. Trimming shortened V by 0 bases and J by 0 bases, and 9 bases separated the two germline ends. The CDR3 DNA is TGCGCCAGCAGCCAAGATGCCCAGGGCTCCTACGAGCAGTACTTC. Protein sequence: CASSQDAQGSYEQYF.

Notes on this clonotype: One end of the junction does not line up with germline, which may come from a read error. The chain recombines TRBV4-1 with TRBJ2-2; 10 nucleotides line up with TRBD2. This CDR3 is 16 amino acids long. Germline V gene sequence: CDR1 MGHRA, CDR2 YSYEKL. The CDR3 coding sequence is TGCGTCAGCAGCCAGAGCGGGGGGGCCACGAACGGGGAGCTGTTTTTT. This gives the protein CVSSQSGGATNGELFF.

The gene calls are TRBV15 and TRBJ2-3, with D uncertain. V shed 0 bases and J shed 3 bases, with 4 bases lying between them. From germline, CDR1 is LNHNV and CDR2 YYDKDF (reference sequence). CDR3 size: 13 residues. The CDR3 is CATSREVTDTQYF. Written as DNA, the CDR3 is TGTGCCACCAGCAGAGAGGTAACAGATACGCAGTATTTT.

Only a few counts were recorded for this clonotype. The CDR3 DNA follows: TGTGCCAGCAGTTTAGGGACTGATCTTTTGGTCACCGGGGAGCTGTTTTTT. Translation: CASSLGTDLLVTGELFF. The chain employs TRBV27 and TRBJ2-2; possible D gene TRBD2, 6 bases. The germline CDR1 and CDR2 sequences are MNHEY and SMNVEV (reference sequence). The CDR3 is made up of 17 amino acids. V lost 2 bases, J lost 4 bases, and 17 bases lay in between.

The rearrangement uses TRBV28 and TRBJ2-2; 9 bases are a match to TRBD1. CDR1 MDHEN and CDR2 SYDVKM come from the germline V gene. V shed 7 bases and J 7 bases; nucleotides not matched to a gene: 10. This CDR3 region has 15 residues. CDR3 sequence: CASNYRDREYGELFF. Here the CDR3 DNA reads TGTGCCAGCAACTACCGGGACAGGGAGTACGGGGAGCTGTTTTTT.

The chain uses TRBV12-3 or TRBV12-4 and TRBJ1-2; D is undetermined. V shed 5 bases and J shed 6 bases, with 13 bases lying between them. The CDR3 is made up of 13 amino acids. In nucleotides, the CDR3 is TGTGCCAGCAGTCAGACTATCCATCATGGCTACACCTTC. It translates to CASSQTIHHGYTF.

V gene TRBV28 combines with J gene TRBJ2-3, with TRBD1 identical over 7 bases. Germline CDR1 and CDR2: MDHEN and SYDVKM. The CDR3 has 15 residues. Unmatched junction bases numbered 3, after V lost 3 bases and J lost 0 bases. This CDR3 reads CASSFGTASTDTQYF. CDR3 DNA: TGTGCCAGCAGTTTTGGGACAGCTAGCACAGATACGCAGTATTTT.

The chain links TRBV5-6 to TRBJ2-5; no firm D call. V gave up 4 bases and J gave up 2 bases, with 15 bases separating them. Germline V lookup: CDR1 SGHDT, CDR2 YYEEEE. The CDR3 contains 15 residues. Here the CDR3 DNA reads TGTGCCAGCAGCCCTAAATCCGGCAATCAAGAGACCCAGTACTTC. This encodes CASSPKSGNQETQYF.

There are a few counts of this clonotype. The rearrangement links TRBV2 to TRBJ2-2; D is uncertain. Trimming took 8 bases from V and 6 from J, leaving 16 bases between them. Germline CDR1 and CDR2: SNHLY and FYNNEI. The CDR3 has 14 residues. CDR3 amino acids: CASAPEPGSGELFF. CDR3 sequence (DNA): TGTGCCAGCGCCCCCGAACCCGGGTCCGGGGAGCTGTTTTTT. Combining the CDR3 with reference TRBV2 and TRBJ2-2 gives the whole variable domain EPEVTQTPSHQVTQMGQEVILRCVPISNHLYFYWYRQILGQKVEFLVSFYNNEISEKSEIFDDQFSVERPDGSNFTLKIRSTKLEDSAMYFCASAPEPGSGELFFGEGSRLTVL.